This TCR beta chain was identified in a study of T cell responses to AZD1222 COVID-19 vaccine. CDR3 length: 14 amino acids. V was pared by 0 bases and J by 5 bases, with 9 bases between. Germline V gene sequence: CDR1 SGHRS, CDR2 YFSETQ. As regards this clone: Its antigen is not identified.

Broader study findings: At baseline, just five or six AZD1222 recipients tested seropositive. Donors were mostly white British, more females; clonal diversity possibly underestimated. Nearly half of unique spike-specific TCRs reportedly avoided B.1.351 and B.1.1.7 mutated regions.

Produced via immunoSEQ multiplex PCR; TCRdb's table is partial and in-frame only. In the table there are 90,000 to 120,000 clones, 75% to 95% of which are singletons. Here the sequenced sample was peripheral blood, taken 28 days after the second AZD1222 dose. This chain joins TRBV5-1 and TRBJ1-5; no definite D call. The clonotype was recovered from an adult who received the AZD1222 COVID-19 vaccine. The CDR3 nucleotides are TGCGCCAGCAGCTTGGCGGGGTCGGATCAGCCCCAGCATTTT. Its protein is CASSLAGSDQPQHF.